A selection of T cell receptor beta chains follows, all from one sample in a study of blood T cell repertoires in COVID-19. Assay used: immunoSEQ multiplex PCR; TCRdb lists only in-frame clones, some missing. The data hold around 99,000 clones, with 79% observed a single time. The sample was peripheral blood. The receptors were sampled from a woman older than 75 with active or convalescent COVID-19. CDR3s include the opening cysteine and the closing phenylalanine or tryptophan. D genes are given only for firm matches. Only some rows state a clone size, as once, few, many or a class for expanded clones.

clone size,J gene,D gene,V gene,CDR3 DNA,CDR3 protein
.,TRBJ2-1,.,TRBV7-3,TGTGCCAGCAGCTTAAACGGTGCCCGCTCCTACAATGAGCAGTTCTTC,CASSLNGARSYNEQFF
.,TRBJ1-2,.,TRBV6-2/TRBV6-3,TGTGCCAGCAGTCCCCAGGGGTATGGCTACACCTTC,CASSPQGYGYTF
.,TRBJ2-7,.,TRBV27,TGTGCCAGCAGTTTATCCGCGCCGAGGCTTACGTTGTACTTC,CASSLSAPRLTLYF
once,TRBJ2-1,TRBD2,TRBV19,TGTGCCAGTAGTACCCAAAGCGGGAGGGCCGTCTACAATGAGCAGTTCTTC,CASSTQSGRAVYNEQFF
.,TRBJ2-1,TRBD1,TRBV2,TGTGCCAGCAGTGGGGACAGGGAAAGGGAGTTCTTC,CASSGDREREFF
.,TRBJ1-2,.,TRBV9,TGTGCCAGCAGCGAGGCCCACAGGATAGGTGGCTACACCTTC,CASSEAHRIGGYTF
.,TRBJ1-6,.,TRBV2,TGTGCCAGCAGGTCGGACAGTAATTCACCCCTCCACTTT,CASRSDSNSPLHF
.,TRBJ1-5,.,TRBV16,TGTGCCAGCAGCCAATCTAATAGCAATCAGCCCCAGCATTTT,CASSQSNSNQPQHF
.,TRBJ2-7,.,TRBV5-1,TGCGCCAGCAGCTACGGACTCGAGCAGTACTTC,CASSYGLEQYF
.,TRBJ2-5,.,TRBV5-8,TGTGCCAAAACTCCCAGGGGAGTGGAGACCCAGTACTTC,CAKTPRGVETQYF
.,TRBJ2-2,TRBD1,TRBV12-3/TRBV12-4,TGTGCCAGCAGTTGGACAGGGCACGGGGAGCTGTTTTTT,CASSWTGHGELFF
.,TRBJ2-5,TRBD1,TRBV5-1,TGCGCCAGCAAAAGGGACAGTCTGGGGGCAGAGACCCAGTACTTC,CASKRDSLGAETQYF
.,TRBJ2-2,TRBD2,TRBV5-4,TGTGCCAGCAGCCACAGACTAGCGGCGAACACCGGGGAGCTGTTTTTT,CASSHRLAANTGELFF
.,TRBJ1-1,.,TRBV4-2,TGTGCCAGCAGCCAAGTTCAGGGTGTGGGGACTGAAGCTTTCTTT,CASSQVQGVGTEAFF
once,TRBJ1-1,.,TRBV7-2,TGTGCCAGCAGCTCTACCGGGGGGGCGAACACTGAAGCTTTCTTT,CASSSTGGANTEAFF
.,TRBJ1-6,.,TRBV7-9,TGTGCCAGCAGCTTAGCTTCGGGGGTCAATTCACCCCTCCACTTT,CASSLASGVNSPLHF
.,TRBJ1-2,.,TRBV7-2,TGTGCCAGCAGCCTCCGGTCGATTAACTATGGCTACACCTTC,CASSLRSINYGYTF
once,TRBJ1-1,TRBD1,TRBV5-4,TGTGCCAGCAGCCTGTGGACAGGCAGTCATCGGCAGAGTGAAGCTTTCTTT,CASSLWTGSHRQSEAFF
.,TRBJ1-6,.,TRBV3-1/TRBV3-2,TGTGCCAGCAGCCAAGAATCCACAGGGAATAATTCACCCCTCCACTTT,CASSQESTGNNSPLHF
.,TRBJ1-2,TRBD1,TRBV12-3/TRBV12-4,TGTGCCAGCAGCCAGACAGGGGGGCGCTACACCTTC,CASSQTGGRYTF
few,TRBJ2-1,.,TRBV7-3,TGTGCCAGCAGCTTAGGAGGTAGCGGAACCTACAATGAGCAGTTCTTC,CASSLGGSGTYNEQFF
.,TRBJ1-5,.,TRBV7-8,TGTGCCAGCAGCTTAGCGGGGAGTAGCAATCAGCCCCAGCATTTT,CASSLAGSSNQPQHF
.,TRBJ2-5,.,TRBV9,TGTGCCAGCAGCGTAGGCTCGCGGGACGAGGAGACCCAGTACTTC,CASSVGSRDEETQYF
.,TRBJ1-2,.,TRBV28,TGTGCCAGCATCAGAGAGGGCGATGGCTACACCTTC,CASIREGDGYTF
few,TRBJ1-1,TRBD1,TRBV6-5,TGTGCCCTCCGTCGGACAGGACCGAACACTGAAGCTTTCTTT,CALRRTGPNTEAFF
.,TRBJ1-1,TRBD1,TRBV7-9,TGTGCCAGCAGCTTAGAAGGGGGCTTCACTGAAGCTTTCTTT,CASSLEGGFTEAFF
.,TRBJ1-3,.,TRBV7-9,TGTGCCAGCAGCCCAGGGTTCTCTGGAAACACCATATATTTT,CASSPGFSGNTIYF
.,TRBJ2-7,TRBD2,TRBV29-1,TGCAGCGCCCCCCGGGGGGACTACGAGCAGTACTTC,CSAPRGDYEQYF
.,TRBJ2-5,.,TRBV21-1,TGTGCCAGCAGTACACAGGGGGCGCAGGAGACCCAGTACTTC,CASSTQGAQETQYF
.,TRBJ2-7,TRBD2,TRBV3-1/TRBV3-2,TGTGCCAGCAGCCAACCCTCCCTGGGCGGGAGGGCCTCGTACGAGCAGTACTTC,CASSQPSLGGRASYEQYF
.,TRBJ2-5,TRBD2,TRBV20-1,TGCAGTGCTAGTATGACTAGCGGGAGGGTAAGAGGAGAGACCCAGTACTTC,CSASMTSGRVRGETQYF
.,TRBJ1-2,TRBD1,TRBV2,TGTGCCAGCAATACAGGGGGCAGTGGCTACACCTTC,CASNTGGSGYTF
.,TRBJ1-4,.,TRBV6-4,TGTGCCAGCAGACTCAAACGGACTAATGAAAAACTGTTTTTT,CASRLKRTNEKLFF
.,TRBJ1-1,.,TRBV7-9,TGTGCCAGCAGCTTAGATCCAGGGATGTACACTGAAGCTTTCTTT,CASSLDPGMYTEAFF
once,TRBJ1-2,TRBD1,TRBV5-6,TGTGCCAGCAGCTCCGGACAGGTCTATGGCTACACCTTC,CASSSGQVYGYTF
.,TRBJ2-5,TRBD2,TRBV5-1,TGCGCCAGCAGCACCCTCGGGGGGCAAGAGACCCAGTACTTC,CASSTLGGQETQYF
.,TRBJ2-7,.,TRBV5-6,TGTGCCAGCAGCTTGTATGAGACCTACGAGCAGTACTTC,CASSLYETYEQYF
.,TRBJ1-2,.,TRBV6-5,TGTGCCAGCAGCCTAACAAGGGTGGGGGGCTATGGCTACACCTTC,CASSLTRVGGYGYTF
.,TRBJ2-2,.,TRBV6-2/TRBV6-3,TGTGCCAGCAGTTACTCGCCTTACTTCACCGGGGAGCTGTTTTTT,CASSYSPYFTGELFF
.,TRBJ2-1,.,TRBV5-1,TGTGCCAGCAGCCTAGAAACAGGTTATGAGCAGTTCTTC,CASSLETGYEQFF
.,TRBJ2-3,TRBD2,TRBV28,TGTGCCAGCAGCCCCACGGGGGCGCAAGGCGGGAGGGCCCGGGATACGCAGTATTTT,CASSPTGAQGGRARDTQYF
.,TRBJ1-1,TRBD1,TRBV5-1,TGCGCCAGCAGCGAGGACAGGATGAACACTGAAGCTTTCTTT,CASSEDRMNTEAFF
.,TRBJ2-2,.,TRBV19,TGTGCCAGTAGTACCCGGGGTCCCGGGGAGCTGTTTTTT,CASSTRGPGELFF
.,TRBJ1-5,TRBD1,TRBV18,TGTGCCAGCTCCCCCGGGACAGGGGGCTCCGGGCTTGGTTTCCAGCATTTT,CASSPGTGGSGLGFQHF